Listed here are 16 T cell receptor beta chains from one sample, sequenced in a study of T-cell reconstitution after alpha-beta-depleted transplantation in children. TCRbeta library preparation incorporated unique molecular identifiers. TCRdb reprocessed the PCR reads via MiXCR and lists one record per CDR3 protein. Here the sample spans under 450,000 distinct CDR3 sequences, less than 15% being singletons. The sample consisted of PBMCs, taken from the stem cell graft. The receptors derive from a human donor who donated a stem cell graft to a child with Fanconi anemia.

V usage is TRBV20-1 and J usage is TRBJ1-5; no definite D call. CDR1 DFQATT and CDR2 SNEGSKA come from the germline V gene (reference sequence). Between the trimmed V and J ends, which lost 6 bases and 1 base, there was a span of 7 bases. This CDR3 spans 12 amino acids. For the CDR3, the DNA is TGCAGTGCGCGCGGAAGCAATCAGCCCCAGCATTTT. It encodes CSARGSNQPQHF.

The chain employs TRBV29-1 and TRBJ1-1; TRBD1 aligns across 7 bases. The V gene's germline CDR1 is SQVTM and CDR2 ANQGSEA. Trimming cost V 7 bases and J 1 base; bases outside gene matches: 6. The CDR3 is made up of 13 amino acids. The CDR3 here is CSGLGQSNTEAFF. In DNA form, the CDR3 reads TGCAGCGGCCTGGGACAGTCGAACACTGAAGCTTTCTTT.

The chain joins TRBV20-1 to TRBJ2-1, with D possibly being TRBD1 (6 bases). The germline V and J ends were trimmed by 5 bases and 3 bases, with 11 bases remaining between them. Germline CDR1 reads DFQATT; CDR2 reads SNEGSKA (reference sequence). This CDR3 is built from 13 residues. The CDR3 bases are TGCAGTGCTGGTCAGGGGCGCTACAATGAGCAGTTCTTC. Protein: CSAGQGRYNEQFF.

The CDR3 reads CAITRDRANSPLHF. Here the CDR3 DNA reads TGTGCCATCACCAGGGACAGGGCGAATTCACCCCTCCACTTT. The rearrangement links TRBV10-3 to TRBJ1-6; 9 bases are a match to TRBD1. This CDR3 has 14 residues. Germline V CDR1 and CDR2: ENHRY, SYGVKD. The junction had 5 bases not matched to a gene; V was cut back by 7 bases and J by 7 bases.

This clonotype showed up just once. This clone may be a read error of a much larger clone one base away. This rearrangement joins TRBV14 to TRBJ2-1; no definite D call. V was shortened by 0 bases and J by 0 bases, with 12 bases between the two germline ends. The CDR3 contains 17 residues. Germline V gives CDR1 SGHDN, CDR2 FVKESK. The CDR3 DNA reads as TGTGCCAGCAGCCAAGAGATGATCGCAGGCTCCTACAATGAGCAGTTCTTC. The encoded protein is CASSQEMIAGSYNEQFF. Full variable domain (outside the CDR3, taken from reference TRBV14 and TRBJ2-1): EAGVTQFPSHSVIEKGQTVTLRCDPISGHDNLYWYRRVMGKEIKFLLHFVKESKQDESGMPNNRFLAERTGGTYSTLKVQPAELEDSGVYFCASSQEMIAGSYNEQFFGPGTRLTVL.

The V call is TRBV20-1, the J call TRBJ2-5; 7 bases line up with TRBD1. V lost 5 bases, J lost 5 bases, and 8 bases stayed unmatched. Germline values: CDR1 DFQATT, CDR2 SNEGSKA (reference sequence). The CDR3 runs 13 residues. CDR3 in DNA: TGCAGTGCTGGGAAGGGGGCGATGGAGACCCAGTACTTC. Amino acid sequence: CSAGKGAMETQYF.

The rearrangement links TRBV12-3 or TRBV12-4 to TRBJ2-7; D not resolved. V was pared by 2 bases and J by 0 bases, with 11 bases between. This CDR3 comprises 15 residues. In DNA form, the CDR3 reads TGTGCCAGCAGTTTATCGGGCGCTAGCTCCTACGAGCAGTACTTC. It specifies CASSLSGASSYEQYF.

The chain couples TRBV29-1 to TRBJ1-2; D possibly corresponds to TRBD1 (5 bases). CDR3 length: 12 amino acids. V lost 7 bases and J lost 4, with 13 bases in between. The germline gives CDR1 SQVTM, CDR2 ANQGSEA. The CDR3 region has the DNA TGCAGCGGGGGAGCAGGGACCTATGGCTACACCTTC. Translation gives CSGGAGTYGYTF.

In nucleotides, the CDR3 is TGTGCCAGCAGACTACCTTCGGGGGCGGAAACTGAAGCTTTCTTT. Protein sequence: CASRLPSGAETEAFF. This rearrangement joins TRBV28 to TRBJ1-1, with a weak D call TRBD1 (6 bases). CDR1 and CDR2 from the germline V gene are MDHEN and SYDVKM. This CDR3 spans 15 amino acids. Trimming cost V 6 bases and J 5 bases, with 19 bases left between them. Looking up the rest from reference TRBV28 and TRBJ1-1 gives the full variable domain: DVKVTQSSRYLVKRTGEKVFLECVQDMDHENMFWYRQDPGLGLRLIYFSYDVKMKEKGDIPEGYSVSREKKERFSLILESASTNQTSMYLCASRLPSGAETEAFFGQGTRLTVV.

This clonotype was seen many times. The chain employs TRBV4-3 and TRBJ2-3, with TRBD2 matching 7 bases. This CDR3 is built from 15 residues. V shed 5 bases, J shed 7 bases, and the junction held 12 bases outside the gene matches. Germline V gene data show CDR1 as LGHNA and CDR2 as YSLEER. The CDR3 reads CASSYELGEGNTQYF. The CDR3 DNA is TGCGCCAGCAGCTATGAGCTCGGGGAGGGAAATACGCAGTATTTT.

This clonotype showed up just a few times. This sequence joins TRBV29-1 and TRBJ2-1, with TRBD1 matching 7 bases. Per the germline V gene, CDR1 is SQVTM and CDR2 is ANQGSEA. This CDR3 region has 15 residues. The V and J ends lost 5 bases and 3 bases, in that order; junction bases with no gene match: 10. The CDR3 reads CSVRGGSLGYNEQFF. As DNA, the CDR3 is TGCAGCGTTCGAGGGGGCTCGCTAGGCTACAATGAGCAGTTCTTC.

This clonotype has at least ten counts. The CDR3 is CASSGEAAGNTIYF. The CDR3 bases are TGTGCCAGCAGCGGCGAGGCTGCAGGAAACACCATATATTTT. V is TRBV7-9 and J is TRBJ1-3; D is undetermined. From germline, CDR1 is SEHNR and CDR2 FQNEAQ (reference sequence). The length of the CDR3 is 14 residues. The V gene lost 5 bases and the J gene lost 4 bases, with 12 bases spanning the gap. Combining the CDR3 with reference TRBV7-9 and TRBJ1-3 gives the whole variable domain DTGVSQNPRHKITKRGQNVTFRCDPISEHNRLYWYRQTLGQGPEFLTYFQNEAQLEKSRLLSDRFSAERPKGSFSTLEIQRTEQGDSAMYLCASSGEAAGNTIYFGEGSWLTVV.

This clonotype came up many times. The chain joins TRBV12-3 or TRBV12-4 to TRBJ1-2; D remains ambiguous. Trimming shortened V by 5 bases and J by 0 bases, and 13 bases separated the two germline ends. The CDR3 length is 15 residues. CDR3 coding DNA: TGTGCCAGCAGTCCCTCGACCCTGTCTAACTATGGCTACACCTTC. It encodes CASSPSTLSNYGYTF.

This clonotype has a handful of counts. The chain joins TRBV5-1 to TRBJ2-3; TRBD2 matches 10 bases. With 2 bases clipped from V and 6 bases from J, the junction kept 0 bases outside the gene matches. There are 13 residues in the CDR3. Germline CDR1 SGHRS, CDR2 YFSETQ. This CDR3 reads CASSLLAGDTQYF. The DNA of the CDR3 is TGCGCCAGCAGCTTACTAGCGGGGGATACGCAGTATTTT.

This clonotype appeared many times. The rearrangement links TRBV9 to TRBJ1-2; D possibly corresponds to TRBD1 (6 bases). The V end was cut by 3 bases, the J end by 4 bases, with 19 bases between. CDR3 length: 16 amino acids. Germline V lookup: CDR1 SGDLS, CDR2 YYNGEE. CDR3 in DNA: TGTGCCAGCAGCGCACCCGGGGAGGGGACAATCTATGGCTACACCTTC. It codes for CASSAPGEGTIYGYTF.

This clonotype was counted many times. This chain connects TRBV2 to TRBJ2-7; 9 bases are shared with TRBD1. CDR1 SNHLY and CDR2 FYNNEI come from the germline V gene. The CDR3 totals 12 residues. Trimming removed 8 bases from V and 4 bases from J; junction bases left unmatched: 3. CDR3 sequence reads: CASRQGEYEQYV. The CDR3 DNA reads TGTGCCAGCCGACAGGGGGAATACGAGCAGTACGTC.